Sequencing of this TCR beta chain was carried out in a study of CD8+ T cells in alopecia areata. At the level of the study: Treated patients swallowed 5 to 10 mg of oral tofacitinib twice daily.

Study-wide findings and caveats: Persistence during tofacitinib was seen for many expanded lesional clones in scalp and blood. Clonality in the scalp and expanded CD8+ clones ranked among the top 100 were significantly decreased by tofacitinib.

Treatment here: oral pan-JAK inhibitor, 5-10 mg twice daily. Sampling of alopecia areata patients yielded lesional scalp punch biopsies as well as peripheral blood. This clone was recorded once. Its target is unknown. Extraction and reverse transcription of RNA yielded cDNA as the sequencing template. Assay: immunoSEQ multiplex PCR; the TCRdb copy retains only in-frame clones and omits some. The profile shows roughly 200,000 clones, about 53% of them singletons. This TCR derives from a human donor with alopecia areata. Sequencing was performed on CD8+ T cells sorted from blood, taken at week 24, from a patient treated with tofacitinib.

The CDR3 nucleotides read TGTGCCAGCACCATGGAGGGGGGCGCGAATGGCTACACCTTC. Its translation: CASTMEGGANGYTF. The genes are TRBV9 and TRBJ1-2, with D perhaps matching TRBD1 (6 bases). V shed 6 bases and J shed 6 bases, with 18 bases lying between them. Germline CDR1 and CDR2: SGDLS and YYNGEE. This CDR3 region has 14 residues.